This TCR beta chain derives from a study of cytomegalovirus exposure and HLA in healthy donors. Study-level information: The early release's HLA-typed donors yielded 70 million to 85 million unique TCRs.

Germline loops: CDR1 WNHNN, CDR2 SYGVQD (reference sequence). The CDR3 has 13 amino acids. J was trimmed by 1 base and V by 8 bases; bases with no gene match: 4. This clone was seen a single time. PCR employed 60 Vbeta and 13 Jbeta primers. Assay: immunoSEQ multiplex PCR; the TCRdb copy retains only in-frame clones and omits some. The sample consists of 100,000 to 150,000 clones, over 65% of them appearing once. The origin of this receptor is a man aged 35-49 years in good health and CMV-seropositive. The sample taken for sequencing was PBMCs. This sequence joins TRBV10-1 and TRBJ1-1; TRBD1 matches 7 bases. CDR3 bases: TGCGCCAGCTCACGGACAGGGAACACTGAAGCTTTCTTT. Encoded protein: CASSRTGNTEAFF.